Listed below are T cell receptor beta chains from one sample, sequenced in a study of T-cell memory formation after mild COVID-19. TCRdb reprocessed the 5' RACE reads with MiXCR, giving one entry per CDR3 protein. The top ten clones hold roughly 0.76% of a sample with approximately 46,000 distinct CDR3 sequences, over 6.5% of them seen once. Sequences were obtained from PBMCs or a T cell subset sorted from them (not recorded which). These receptors all come from an adult who had mild COVID-19 (a few samples of this study predate the infection). Cell type and time point are not known. Both conserved end residues are part of each CDR3. The D gene is left open where the match is weak. Clone size is shown for a subset of rows, as once, few, many or a class of expanded clone.

>-|few|TRBV12-3/TRBV12-4|TRBJ2-7
CASSPGELGQYF
TGTGCCAGCAGCCCCGGAGAACTTGGGCAGTACTTC
>-|many|TRBV9|TRBJ2-1
CASSVADGLQFF
TGTGCCAGCAGCGTAGCCGATGGCCTACAGTTCTTC
>-|-|TRBV5-1|TRBJ1-1
CASSLAGGNTEAFF
TGCGCCAGCAGCTTGGCCGGGGGGAACACTGAAGCTTTCTTT
>TRBD1|many|TRBV5-4|TRBJ2-7
CASSPRMDRARYEQYF
TGTGCCAGCAGCCCTCGAATGGACAGGGCGCGGTACGAGCAGTACTTC
>-|-|TRBV9|TRBJ1-2
CASSVEAVSYGYTF
TGTGCCAGCAGCGTAGAGGCGGTTAGTTATGGCTACACCTTC
>TRBD1|-|TRBV6-5|TRBJ1-2
CASSQNPSTGTAYGYTF
TGTGCCAGCAGCCAAAACCCCTCTACCGGGACAGCCTATGGCTACACCTTC
>-|few|TRBV7-9|TRBJ2-7
CASSPTSRAAYEQYF
TGTGCCAGCAGCCCAACTTCTCGGGCCGCCTACGAGCAGTACTTC
>-|few|TRBV7-2|TRBJ2-7
CASSLVGSYYEQYF
TGTGCCAGCAGCTTAGTCGGATCCTACTACGAGCAGTACTTC
>TRBD1|few|TRBV15|TRBJ2-1
CATSGGQGSYNEQFF
TGTGCCACCAGCGGAGGACAGGGCTCCTACAATGAGCAGTTCTTC
>TRBD1|-|TRBV11-2|TRBJ1-2
CASSSNRGRIYGYTF
TGTGCCAGCAGCTCAAACAGGGGGCGGATCTATGGCTACACCTTC
>-|few|TRBV19|TRBJ2-3
CASSRGQMSSTDTQYF
TGTGCCAGTAGTAGAGGACAGATGTCGAGCACAGATACGCAGTATTTT
>-|few|TRBV20-1|TRBJ1-5
CSARLQGYDQPQHF
TGCAGTGCTAGGCTTCAGGGGTACGATCAGCCCCAGCATTTT
>TRBD1|few|TRBV6-5|TRBJ2-7
CASSYGGQSYEQYF
TGTGCCAGCAGTTACGGGGGACAGTCCTACGAGCAGTACTTC